Sequencing of this T cell receptor (beta chain) was carried out in a study of radiotherapy plus CTLA-4 blockade in lung cancer. Germline CDR1 MGHRA, CDR2 YSYEKL. The CDR3 sequence is 14 residues long. Unmatched junction bases numbered 5, after V lost 4 bases and J lost 5 bases. Method: immunoSEQ multiplex PCR; TCRdb's copy keeps in-frame clones and lacks some. The table shows approximately 46,000 clones, with roughly 84% occurring only once. The material was peripheral blood, obtained from a patient treated with radiotherapy plus ipilimumab. This clonotype originated in a human donor with non-small cell lung cancer whose response to radiotherapy plus ipilimumab could not be evaluated. The chain is built from TRBV4-1 and TRBJ1-1, with 9 positions matching TRBD1. Here the CDR3 reads CASSPQGAGTEAFF. The CDR3 DNA follows: TGCGCCAGCAGCCCACAGGGGGCTGGGACTGAAGCTTTCTTT.